The present TCR beta chain was sequenced within a study of blood T cell repertoires in COVID-19. Study-wide context: Samples of COVID-19 (acute and convalescent) were obtained from the United States, Italy and Spain. From T cells, B-cell-depleted T cells, or PBMCs came the material, which was cDNA or gDNA.

V was cut by 3 bases and J by 4 bases, with 10 bases left in between. Germline lookup yields CDR1 SGHRS and CDR2 YFSETQ. The CDR3 contains 13 residues. The authors' processing: By means of reference gene primer amplification, nucleated cell counts were estimated. The assay was immunoSEQ multiplex PCR, and TCRdb's table has in-frame clones only and misses some. That table furnishes V, J and clone size, whereas the DNA furnished D and trimming. The top ten clones hold approximately 12% of a sample with about 300,000 clones, less than 90% of them seen once. The specimen was peripheral blood. The genes are TRBV5-1 and TRBJ1-2; no reliable D call. This receptor was taken from a human donor in a cohort sampled during active COVID-19. In DNA form, the CDR3 reads TGCGCCAGCAGCTCCGACACCCCCTATGGCTACACCTTC. Protein sequence: CASSSDTPYGYTF. Full variable domain (remainder filled in from reference TRBV5-1 and TRBJ1-2): KAGVTQTPRYLIKTRGQQVTLSCSPISGHRSVSWYQQTPGQGLQFLFEYFSETQRNKGNFPGRFSGRQFSNSRSEMNVSTLELGDSALYLCASSSDTPYGYTFGSGTRLTVV.